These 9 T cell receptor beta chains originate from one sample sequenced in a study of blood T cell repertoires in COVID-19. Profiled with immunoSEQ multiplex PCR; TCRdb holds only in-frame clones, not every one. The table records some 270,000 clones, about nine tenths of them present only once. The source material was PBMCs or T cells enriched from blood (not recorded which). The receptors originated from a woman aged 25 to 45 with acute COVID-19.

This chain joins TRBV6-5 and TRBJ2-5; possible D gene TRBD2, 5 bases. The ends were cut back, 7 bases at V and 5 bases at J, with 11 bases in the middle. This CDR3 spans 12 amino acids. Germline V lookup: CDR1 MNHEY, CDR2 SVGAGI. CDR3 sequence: CASNLRGETQYF. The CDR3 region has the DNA TGTGCCAGCAACCTCAGAGGGGAGACCCAGTACTTC.

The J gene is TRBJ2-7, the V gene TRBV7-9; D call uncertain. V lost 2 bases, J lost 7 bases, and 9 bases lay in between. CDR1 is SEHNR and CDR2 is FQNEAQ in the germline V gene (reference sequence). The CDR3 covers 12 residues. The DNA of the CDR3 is TGTGCCAGCAGCTTACAAATCCCAGAGCAGTACTTC. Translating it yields CASSLQIPEQYF. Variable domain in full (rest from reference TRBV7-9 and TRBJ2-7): DTGVSQNPRHKITKRGQNVTFRCDPISEHNRLYWYRQTLGQGPEFLTYFQNEAQLEKSRLLSDRFSAERPKGSFSTLEIQRTEQGDSAMYLCASSLQIPEQYFGPGTRLTVT.

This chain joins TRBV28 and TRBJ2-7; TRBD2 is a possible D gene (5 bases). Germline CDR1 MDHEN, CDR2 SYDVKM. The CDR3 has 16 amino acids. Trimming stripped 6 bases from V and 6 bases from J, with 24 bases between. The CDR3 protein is CASSPHLGINPTEQYF. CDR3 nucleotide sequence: TGTGCCAGCAGCCCCCATCTCGGGATAAACCCAACCGAGCAGTACTTC. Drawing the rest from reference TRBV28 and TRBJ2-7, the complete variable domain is DVKVTQSSRYLVKRTGEKVFLECVQDMDHENMFWYRQDPGLGLRLIYFSYDVKMKEKGDIPEGYSVSREKKERFSLILESASTNQTSMYLCASSPHLGINPTEQYFGPGTRLTVT.

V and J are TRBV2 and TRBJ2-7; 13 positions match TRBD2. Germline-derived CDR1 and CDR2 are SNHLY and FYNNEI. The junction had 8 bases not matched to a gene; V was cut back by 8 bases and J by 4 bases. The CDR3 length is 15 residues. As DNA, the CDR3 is TGTGCCAGCGCCTGGACTAGCGGGGGCATATACGAGCAGTACTTC. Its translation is CASAWTSGGIYEQYF.

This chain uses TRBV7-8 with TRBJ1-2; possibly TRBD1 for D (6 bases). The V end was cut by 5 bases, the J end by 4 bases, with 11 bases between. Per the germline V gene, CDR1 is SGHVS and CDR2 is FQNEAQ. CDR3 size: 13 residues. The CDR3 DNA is TGTGCCAGCAGCCCCAGGGGTATCTATGGCTACACCTTC. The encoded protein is CASSPRGIYGYTF. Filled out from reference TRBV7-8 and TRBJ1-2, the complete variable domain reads GAGVSQSPRYKVAKRGQDVALRCDPISGHVSLFWYQQALGQGPEFLTYFQNEAQLDKSGLPSDRFFAERPEGSVSTLKIQRTQQEDSAVYLCASSPRGIYGYTFGSGTRLTVV.

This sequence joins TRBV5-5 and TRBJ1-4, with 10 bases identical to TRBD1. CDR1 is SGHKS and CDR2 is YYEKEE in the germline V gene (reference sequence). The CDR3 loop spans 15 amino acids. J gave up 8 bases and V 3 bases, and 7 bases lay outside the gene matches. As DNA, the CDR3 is TGTGCCAGCAGCTCCGGGACAGGGGAGGGAGAAAAACTGTTTTTT. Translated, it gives CASSSGTGEGEKLFF.

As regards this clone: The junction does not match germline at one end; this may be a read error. The CDR3 DNA reads as TGTGCCACCAGCAGAGAACAGGGGGCGAGCGCTTGG. It is translated as CATSREQGASAW. The gene calls are TRBV15 and TRBJ1-2, with 9 bases lining up with TRBD1. Germline lookup yields CDR1 LNHNV and CDR2 YYDKDF (reference sequence). The CDR3 has 12 amino acids.

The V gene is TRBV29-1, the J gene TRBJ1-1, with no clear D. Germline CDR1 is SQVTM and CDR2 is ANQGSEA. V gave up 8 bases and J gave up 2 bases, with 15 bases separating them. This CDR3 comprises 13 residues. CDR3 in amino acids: CSSEGRGNTEAFF. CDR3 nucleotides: TGCAGCTCAGAAGGACGGGGAAACACTGAAGCTTTCTTT.

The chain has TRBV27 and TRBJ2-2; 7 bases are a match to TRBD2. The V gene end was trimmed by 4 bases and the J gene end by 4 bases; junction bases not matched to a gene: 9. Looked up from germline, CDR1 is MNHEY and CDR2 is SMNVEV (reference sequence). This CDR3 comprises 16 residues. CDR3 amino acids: CASSSPLREGTGELFF. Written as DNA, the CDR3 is TGTGCCAGCAGTTCACCCCTGAGGGAGGGCACCGGGGAGCTGTTTTTT.